Presented here are 26 T cell receptor beta chains from one specimen sequenced in a study of cytomegalovirus exposure and HLA in healthy donors (TCRdb year 2017). Receptor amplification or capture employed the immunoSEQ multiplex PCR assay. TCRdb stores this immuneACCESS table with in-frame sequences only. Part of the clones is absent; in the studies checked, under half of the shortfall reflects unresolved V genes, and no reason is known for the rest. This sample comprises about 55,000 clones, more than 80% of them detected only once. The ten top clones hold approximately 3% of the sample. The sequencing sample was made of PBMCs. These receptor sequences come from a man aged 18-30 years in good health and CMV-seronegative.

The V call is TRBV5-1, the J call TRBJ2-2; 9 bases match TRBD1. CDR1 and CDR2 from the germline V gene are SGHRS and YFSETQ. The J segment lost 4 bases and the V segment lost 4 bases, leaving 14 bases of the junction unmatched. The CDR3 runs 18 residues. The CDR3 is CASSARDRVSSVTGELFF. The CDR3 DNA follows: TGCGCCAGCAGCGCCCGGGACAGGGTTTCGTCGGTCACCGGGGAGCTGTTTTTT. The full variable domain, its missing parts supplied by reference TRBV5-1 and TRBJ2-2, is KAGVTQTPRYLIKTRGQQVTLSCSPISGHRSVSWYQQTPGQGLQFLFEYFSETQRNKGNFPGRFSGRQFSNSRSEMNVSTLELGDSALYLCASSARDRVSSVTGELFFGEGSRLTVL.

This clone showed up just once. The rearrangement links TRBV13 to TRBJ2-1; 12 positions match TRBD2. Trimming removed 1 base from V and 6 bases from J; junction bases left unmatched: 4. CDR1 PRHDT and CDR2 FYEKMQ come from the germline V gene (reference sequence). This CDR3 has 16 amino acids. The CDR3 region has the DNA TGTGCCAGCAGCTTAGCGACTAGCGGGAGAGGCAATGAGCAGTTCTTC. It translates to CASSLATSGRGNEQFF.

The chain carries TRBV27 and TRBJ2-7; 7 bases match TRBD2. The V segment lost 6 bases and the J segment 3 bases; nucleotides outside the gene matches: 14. Germline V lookup: CDR1 MNHEY, CDR2 SMNVEV (reference sequence). This CDR3 has 16 amino acids. CDR3: CASSHKPPGLYYEQYF. The CDR3 DNA reads as TGTGCCAGCAGCCACAAGCCCCCGGGACTATACTACGAGCAGTACTTC.

This sequence joins TRBV19 and TRBJ2-1; 9 nucleotides line up with TRBD1. Unmatched junction bases numbered 9, after V lost 7 bases and J lost 8 bases. The germline V gene encodes CDR1 LNHDA and CDR2 SQIVND (reference sequence). This CDR3 has 14 amino acids. CDR3 nucleotides: TGTGCCAGTACTCGACAGGGGGTCGCAGATGAGCAGTTCTTC. Translating it yields CASTRQGVADEQFF.

This CDR3 is CASSPLPVAGDNEQFF. The CDR3 nucleotides read TGTGCCAGCAGTCCCCTCCCGGTAGCGGGAGACAATGAGCAGTTCTTC. The chain couples TRBV27 to TRBJ2-1; TRBD2 matches at 9 bases. CDR3 length: 16 amino acids. Trimming cost V 5 bases and J 5 bases; bases outside gene matches: 10. Germline CDR1 and CDR2: MNHEY and SMNVEV (reference sequence).

V usage is TRBV19 and J usage is TRBJ2-3; D possibly corresponds to TRBD2 (6 bases). Trimming removed 3 bases from V and 1 base from J, with 8 bases in between. Germline values: CDR1 LNHDA, CDR2 SQIVND (reference sequence). The CDR3 extends over 14 amino acids. CDR3 nucleotides: TGTGCCAGTAGTATGCAGCGGGGCACAGATACGCAGTATTTT. This translates into CASSMQRGTDTQYF. The full variable domain, with the rest looked up from reference TRBV19 and TRBJ2-3, is DGGITQSPKYLFRKEGQNVTLSCEQNLNHDAMYWYRQDPGQGLRLIYYSQIVNDFQKGDIAEGYSVSREKKESFPLTVTSAQKNPTAFYLCASSMQRGTDTQYFGPGTRLTVL.

This chain uses TRBV6-5 with TRBJ2-2; TRBD1 matches at 7 bases. The CDR3 length is 16 residues. CDR1 and CDR2 from the germline V gene are MNHEY and SVGAGI. With V trimmed by 4 bases and J by 2 bases, 7 bases remained unmatched. The CDR3 here is CASSFRTGPNTGELFF. The CDR3 DNA reads as TGTGCCAGCAGTTTTCGGACAGGCCCCAACACCGGGGAGCTGTTTTTT.

CDR3 nucleotide sequence: TGTGCCAGCAGCCCAATGGGTCTAGTCCCTTACGAGCAGTACTTC. Translating gives CASSPMGLVPYEQYF. The genes are TRBV7-2 and TRBJ2-7; D call uncertain. The CDR3 has 15 amino acids. The germline V and J ends were trimmed by 5 bases and 4 bases, with 18 bases remaining between them. Germline CDR1 is SGHTA and CDR2 is FQGNSA. Full variable domain (outside the CDR3, taken from reference TRBV7-2 and TRBJ2-7): GAGVSQSPSNKVTEKGKDVELRCDPISGHTALYWYRQSLGQGLEFLIYFQGNSAPDKSGLPSDRFSAERTGGSVSTLTIQRTQQEDSAVYLCASSPMGLVPYEQYFGPGTRLTVT.

The gene calls are TRBV25-1 and TRBJ2-1; 12 nucleotides align to TRBD2. V dropped 5 bases and J dropped 1; count of bases not matched to a gene: 6. Germline V gives CDR1 MGHDK, CDR2 SYGVNS. The CDR3 is made up of 17 amino acids. The CDR3 sequence is CASSLTSGRGSYNEQFF. CDR3 DNA: TGTGCCAGCAGTTTGACTAGCGGGAGAGGTTCCTACAATGAGCAGTTCTTC.

V gene TRBV21-1 combines with J gene TRBJ2-7; the D call TRBD1 from the table was never checked on the DNA. TRBV21-1 corresponds to a pseudogene. The CDR3 runs 16 residues. The CDR3 sequence: CASSKRRDRGPYEQYF. The CDR3 DNA follows: TGTGCCAGCAGCAAAAGGAGGGACAGGGGCCCTTACGAGCAGTACTTC.

The chain uses TRBV2 and TRBJ2-3; 13 nucleotides match TRBD2. CDR3 length: 14 residues. Looked up from germline, CDR1 is SNHLY and CDR2 is FYNNEI. The junction had 8 bases not matched to a gene; V was cut back by 11 bases and J by 6 bases. CDR3 sequence reads: CAGRRTSGSDTQYF. CDR3 in DNA: TGTGCCGGCCGAAGGACTAGCGGGAGTGATACGCAGTATTTT.

The CDR3 nucleotides are TGTGCCAGCTGGAAGACGGGAGGGTCATCGGGAACCCAGTACTTC. This codes for CASWKTGGSSGTQYF. This rearrangement joins TRBV6-5 to TRBJ2-5; 8 nucleotides agree with TRBD2. CDR1 is MNHEY, CDR2 SVGAGI, per germline. This CDR3 region has 15 residues. With V trimmed by 8 bases and J by 8 bases, 16 bases remained unmatched.

This chain links TRBV29-1 with TRBJ2-2; 10 bases are a match to TRBD1. CDR3 length equals 15 residues. Germline CDR1 reads SQVTM; CDR2 reads ANQGSEA. V lost 4 bases and J lost 5; bases outside the gene matches: 7. As DNA, the CDR3 is TGCAGCGTTGGGGGGGGGACAGGGGTAACCGGGGAGCTGTTTTTT. Protein product: CSVGGGTGVTGELFF.

The chain recombines TRBV27 with TRBJ2-2; D perhaps matches TRBD1 (5 bases). Between the trimmed V and J ends, which lost 6 bases and 1 base, there was a span of 9 bases. This CDR3 has 14 amino acids. From germline, CDR1 is MNHEY and CDR2 SMNVEV (reference sequence). The CDR3 nucleotides are TGTGCCAGCAGCTCCGGACAGAACACCGGGGAGCTGTTTTTT. It translates to CASSSGQNTGELFF.

The gene calls are TRBV5-5 and TRBJ2-5; 9 nucleotides line up with TRBD2. This CDR3 has 16 residues. V lost 0 bases and J lost 5; bases outside the gene matches: 8. The germline V gene has CDR1 SGHKS and CDR2 YYEKEE (reference sequence). The DNA for the CDR3 is TGTGCCAGCAGCTTGGTGGGCGGGAGGGCCGGGGAGACCCAGTACTTC. Translating it yields CASSLVGGRAGETQYF. The variable domain in full, with the rest retrieved from reference TRBV5-5 and TRBJ2-5, is DAGVTQSPTHLIKTRGQQVTLRCSPISGHKSVSWYQQVLGQGPQFIFQYYEKEERGRGNFPDRFSARQFPNYSSELNVNALLLGDSALYLCASSLVGGRAGETQYFGPGTRLLVL.

The chain joins TRBV7-9 to TRBJ2-1; 10 nucleotides line up with TRBD2. CDR1 is SEHNR, CDR2 FQNEAQ, per germline (reference sequence). The CDR3 sequence is 15 residues long. With V trimmed by 3 bases and J by 9 bases, 8 bases remained unmatched. The CDR3 sequence: CASSFVTSGNFEQFF. As DNA, the CDR3 is TGTGCCAGCAGCTTTGTAACTAGCGGGAACTTTGAGCAGTTCTTC.

The chain uses TRBV28 and TRBJ2-4; D might be TRBD1 (6 bases). V gave up 7 bases and J gave up 0 bases, with 13 bases separating them. CDR1 and CDR2 from the germline V gene are MDHEN and SYDVKM. This CDR3 is built from 15 residues. The CDR3 nucleotides read TGTGCCAGCACCGGACAGCCTCTAGCCAAAAACATTCAGTACTTC. Translated, it gives CASTGQPLAKNIQYF.

J is TRBJ2-7 and V is TRBV5-6; 12 bases match TRBD2. The CDR3 contains 14 residues. Germline lookup yields CDR1 SGHDT and CDR2 YYEEEE. V shed 6 bases and J 5 bases; nucleotides not matched to a gene: 6. Here the CDR3 reads CASTLAGGRDEQYF. CDR3 sequence (DNA): TGTGCCAGCACCCTAGCGGGAGGGCGGGACGAGCAGTACTTC.

The chain combines TRBV5-1 with TRBJ2-2; tentatively, D is TRBD1 (5 bases). The CDR3 loop spans 15 amino acids. CDR1 SGHRS and CDR2 YFSETQ come from the germline V gene. V was shortened by 0 bases and J by 3 bases, with 9 bases between the two germline ends. CDR3 DNA: TGCGCCAGCAGCTTGGACAGGCCCCACACCGGGGAGCTGTTTTTT. It encodes CASSLDRPHTGELFF.

Here the CDR3 DNA reads TGTGCCAGCACCCCCTGGCCCAGAAACGACAATGAGCAGTTCTTC. Translating gives CASTPWPRNDNEQFF. The chain uses TRBV11-2 and TRBJ2-1; D remains unclear. The CDR3 runs to 15 residues. V gave up 7 bases and J gave up 5 bases, with 18 bases separating them. The germline V gene encodes CDR1 SGHAT and CDR2 FQNNGV.

The chain joins TRBV28 to TRBJ1-3, with D maybe TRBD1 (6 bases). The CDR3 spans 15 residues. V shed 1 base and J shed 7 bases, with 14 bases lying between them. CDR1 and CDR2 (germline): MDHEN, SYDVKM. Written as DNA, the CDR3 is TGTGCCAGCAGTTTATTCCTGACAGGTGGCAACACCATATATTTT. It is translated as CASSLFLTGGNTIYF.

V is TRBV2 and J is TRBJ2-2; TRBD2 aligns across 13 bases. The CDR3 covers 19 residues. In germline, CDR1 is SNHLY, CDR2 FYNNEI. The ends lost 6 bases at V and 4 bases at J; junction bases unmatched: 14. The DNA for the CDR3 is TGTGCCAGCAGGGGCCGGACTAGCGGGAGTAGGGTGAGCACCGGGGAGCTGTTTTTT. It translates to CASRGRTSGSRVSTGELFF.

This clone was seen just once. The chain employs TRBV7-6 and TRBJ2-7; TRBD2 might be the D (5 bases). CDR3 length equals 18 residues. Germline CDR1 is SGHVS and CDR2 is FNYEAQ. Trimming removed 1 base from V and 1 base from J, with 20 bases in between. In DNA, the CDR3 is TGTGCCAGCAGCTTAGTTGTTAGTGGGTCTAGCAGTTCCTACGAGCAGTACTTC. Amino acid sequence: CASSLVVSGSSSSYEQYF.

The chain couples TRBV6-1 to TRBJ2-1; TRBD2 matches 13 bases. CDR3 length: 15 residues. CDR1 is MNHNS and CDR2 is SASEGT in the germline V gene. Trimming removed 6 bases from V and 8 bases from J; junction bases left unmatched: 7. CDR3 amino acids: CASRSLAGGTDEQFF. DNA of the CDR3: TGTGCCAGCAGATCACTAGCGGGGGGGACGGATGAGCAGTTCTTC.

The chain couples TRBV11-3 to TRBJ2-3; 7 bases line up with TRBD2. There are 17 residues in the CDR3. Germline CDR1 SGHNT, CDR2 YENEEA. The V gene end was trimmed by 5 bases and the J gene end by 4 bases; junction bases not matched to a gene: 15. The CDR3 coding sequence is TGTGCCAGCAGCGTCCCCCCCGGGGGAGGGCCGGCAGATACGCAGTATTTT. Encoded protein: CASSVPPGGGPADTQYF.

The rearrangement links TRBV28 to TRBJ2-7; maybe TRBD2 (5 bases). This CDR3 has 13 amino acids. V was clipped by 2 bases and J by 6 bases, with 11 bases between them. Per the germline V gene, CDR1 is MDHEN and CDR2 is SYDVKM. The DNA of the CDR3 is TGTGCCAGCAGTTTAGAGGGTGTTTTCGAGCAGTACTTC. Encoded protein: CASSLEGVFEQYF.